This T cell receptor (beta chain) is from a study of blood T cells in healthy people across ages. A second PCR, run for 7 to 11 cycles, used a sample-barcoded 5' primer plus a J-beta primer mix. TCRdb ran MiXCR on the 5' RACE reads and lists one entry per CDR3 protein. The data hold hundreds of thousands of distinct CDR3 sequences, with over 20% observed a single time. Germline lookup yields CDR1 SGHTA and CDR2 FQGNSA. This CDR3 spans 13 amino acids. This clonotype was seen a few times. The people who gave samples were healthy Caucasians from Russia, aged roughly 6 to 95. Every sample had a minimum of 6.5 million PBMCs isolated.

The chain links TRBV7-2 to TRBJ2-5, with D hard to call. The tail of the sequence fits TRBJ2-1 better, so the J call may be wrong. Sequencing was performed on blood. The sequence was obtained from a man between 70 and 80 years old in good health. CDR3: CASSLTKLLEQFF. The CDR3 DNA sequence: TGTGCCAGCAGCTTAACCAAGCTGCTTGAGCAGTTCTTC.